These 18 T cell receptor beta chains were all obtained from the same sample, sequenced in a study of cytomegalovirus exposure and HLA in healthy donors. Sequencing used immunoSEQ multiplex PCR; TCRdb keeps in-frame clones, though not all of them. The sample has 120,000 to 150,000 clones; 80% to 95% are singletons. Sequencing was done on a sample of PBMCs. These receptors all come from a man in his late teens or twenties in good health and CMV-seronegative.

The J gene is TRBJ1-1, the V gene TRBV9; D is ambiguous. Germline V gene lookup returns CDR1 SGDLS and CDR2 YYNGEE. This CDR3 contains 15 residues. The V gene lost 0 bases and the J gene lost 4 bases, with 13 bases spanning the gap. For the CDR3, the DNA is TGTGCCAGCAGCGTAGGCGGGTCTCGGGGCACTGAAGCTTTCTTT. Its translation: CASSVGGSRGTEAFF.

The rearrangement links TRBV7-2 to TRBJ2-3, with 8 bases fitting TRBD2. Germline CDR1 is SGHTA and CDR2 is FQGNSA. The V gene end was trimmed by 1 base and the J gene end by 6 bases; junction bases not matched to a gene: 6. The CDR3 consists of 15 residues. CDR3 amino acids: CASSLGAGEGDTQYF. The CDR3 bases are TGTGCCAGCAGCTTAGGAGCGGGAGAGGGTGATACGCAGTATTTT. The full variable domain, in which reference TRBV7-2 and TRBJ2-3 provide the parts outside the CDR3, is GAGVSQSPSNKVTEKGKDVELRCDPISGHTALYWYRQSLGQGLEFLIYFQGNSAPDKSGLPSDRFSAERTGGSVSTLTIQRTQQEDSAVYLCASSLGAGEGDTQYFGPGTRLTVL.

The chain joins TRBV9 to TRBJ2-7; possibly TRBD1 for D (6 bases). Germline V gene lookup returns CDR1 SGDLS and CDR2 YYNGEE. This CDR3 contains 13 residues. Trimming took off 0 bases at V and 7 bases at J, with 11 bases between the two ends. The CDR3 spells CASSVGEGGEQYF. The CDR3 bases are TGTGCCAGCAGCGTAGGAGAAGGGGGAGAGCAGTACTTC. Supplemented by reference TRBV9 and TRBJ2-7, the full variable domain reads DSGVTQTPKHLITATGQRVTLRCSPRSGDLSVYWYQQSLDQGLQFLIQYYNGEERAKGNILERFSAQQFPDLHSELNLSSLELGDSALYFCASSVGEGGEQYFGPGTRLTVT.

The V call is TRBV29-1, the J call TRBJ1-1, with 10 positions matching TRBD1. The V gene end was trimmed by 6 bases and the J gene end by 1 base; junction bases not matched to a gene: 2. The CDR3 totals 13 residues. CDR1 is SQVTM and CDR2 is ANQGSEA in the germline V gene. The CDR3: CSVDRGKNTEAFF. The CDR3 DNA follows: TGCAGCGTGGACAGGGGGAAGAACACTGAAGCTTTCTTT.

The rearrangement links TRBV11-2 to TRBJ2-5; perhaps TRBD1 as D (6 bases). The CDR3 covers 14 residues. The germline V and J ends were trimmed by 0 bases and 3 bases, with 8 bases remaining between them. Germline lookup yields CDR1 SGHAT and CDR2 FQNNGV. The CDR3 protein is CASSLENREETQYF. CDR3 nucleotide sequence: TGTGCCAGCAGCTTAGAGAACAGGGAAGAGACCCAGTACTTC. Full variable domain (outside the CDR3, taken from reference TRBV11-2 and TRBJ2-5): EAGVAQSPRYKIIEKRQSVAFWCNPISGHATLYWYQQILGQGPKLLIQFQNNGVVDDSQLPKDRFSAERLKGVDSTLKIQPAKLEDSAVYLCASSLENREETQYFGPGTRLLVL.

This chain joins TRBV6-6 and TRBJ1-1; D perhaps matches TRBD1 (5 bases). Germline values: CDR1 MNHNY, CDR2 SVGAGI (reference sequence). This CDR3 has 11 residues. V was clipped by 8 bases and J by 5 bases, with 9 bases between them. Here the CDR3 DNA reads TGTGCCAGCCGCAGGGATACTGAAGCTTTCTTT. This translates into CASRRDTEAFF.

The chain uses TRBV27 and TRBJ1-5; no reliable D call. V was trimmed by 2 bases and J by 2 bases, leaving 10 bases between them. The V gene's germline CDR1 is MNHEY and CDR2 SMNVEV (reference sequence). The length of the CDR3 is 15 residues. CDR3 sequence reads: CASSLRRDRNQPQHF. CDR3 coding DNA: TGTGCCAGCAGTTTACGTCGGGATCGCAATCAGCCCCAGCATTTT.

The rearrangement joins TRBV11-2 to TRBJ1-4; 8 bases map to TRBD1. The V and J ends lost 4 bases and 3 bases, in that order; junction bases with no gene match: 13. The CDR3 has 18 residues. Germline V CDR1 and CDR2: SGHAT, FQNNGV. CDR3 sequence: CASSSFQGAGSANEKLFF. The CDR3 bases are TGTGCCAGCAGCTCATTTCAGGGGGCGGGTTCGGCTAATGAAAAACTGTTTTTT.

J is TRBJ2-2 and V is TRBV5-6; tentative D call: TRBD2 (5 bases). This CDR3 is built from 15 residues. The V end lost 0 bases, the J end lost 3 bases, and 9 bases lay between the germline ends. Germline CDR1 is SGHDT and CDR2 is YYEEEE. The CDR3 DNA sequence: TGTGCCAGCAGCTTGGCCTCGGGGTACACCGGGGAGCTGTTTTTT. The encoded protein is CASSLASGYTGELFF.

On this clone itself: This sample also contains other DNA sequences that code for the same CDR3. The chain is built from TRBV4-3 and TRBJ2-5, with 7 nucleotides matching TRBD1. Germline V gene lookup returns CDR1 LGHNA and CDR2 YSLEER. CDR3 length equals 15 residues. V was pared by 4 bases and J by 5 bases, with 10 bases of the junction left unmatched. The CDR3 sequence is CASSRVGQQSETQYF. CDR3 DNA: TGCGCCAGCAGCCGAGTGGGACAGCAGAGTGAGACCCAGTACTTC.

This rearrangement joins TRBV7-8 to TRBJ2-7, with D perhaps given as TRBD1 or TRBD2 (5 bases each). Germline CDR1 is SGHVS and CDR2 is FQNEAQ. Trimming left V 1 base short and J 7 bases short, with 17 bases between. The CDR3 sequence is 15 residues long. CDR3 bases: TGTGCCAGCAGCTTAGTCCAGGGCCCCTCGGGAGAGCAGTACGTC. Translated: CASSLVQGPSGEQYV.

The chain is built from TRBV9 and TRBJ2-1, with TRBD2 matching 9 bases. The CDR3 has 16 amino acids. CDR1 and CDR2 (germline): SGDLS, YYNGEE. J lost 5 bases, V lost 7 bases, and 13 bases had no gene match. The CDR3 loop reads CASGPFRGRADNEQFF. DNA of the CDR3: TGTGCCAGCGGCCCTTTTCGCGGGAGGGCCGACAATGAGCAGTTCTTC.

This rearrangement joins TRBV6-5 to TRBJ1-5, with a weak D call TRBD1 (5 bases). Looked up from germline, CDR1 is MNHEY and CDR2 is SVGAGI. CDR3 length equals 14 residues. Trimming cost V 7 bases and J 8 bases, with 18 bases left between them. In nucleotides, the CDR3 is TGTGCCAGCACTCGATTCGGGGGTTTGGAGCCCCAGCATTTT. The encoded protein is CASTRFGGLEPQHF.

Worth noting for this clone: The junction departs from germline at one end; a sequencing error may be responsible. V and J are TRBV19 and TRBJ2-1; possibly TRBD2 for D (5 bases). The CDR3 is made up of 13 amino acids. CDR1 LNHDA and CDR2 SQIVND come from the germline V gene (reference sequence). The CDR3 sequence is CASSIEPGSPRLF. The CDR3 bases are TGTGCCAGTAGTATAGAACCGGGAAGCCCGAGGCTCTTC. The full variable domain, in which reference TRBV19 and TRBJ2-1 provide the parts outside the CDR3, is DGGITQSPKYLFRKEGQNVTLSCEQNLNHDAMYWYRQDPGQGLRLIYYSQIVNDFQKGDIAEGYSVSREKKESFPLTVTSAQKNPTAFYLCASSIEPGSPRLFGPGTRLTVL.

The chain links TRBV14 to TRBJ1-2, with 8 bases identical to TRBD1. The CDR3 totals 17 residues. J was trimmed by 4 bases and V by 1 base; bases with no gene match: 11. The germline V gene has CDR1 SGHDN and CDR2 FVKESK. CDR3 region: CASSQGRWRQGSYGYTF. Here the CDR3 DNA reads TGTGCCAGCAGCCAAGGAAGATGGAGACAGGGGTCCTATGGCTACACCTTC.

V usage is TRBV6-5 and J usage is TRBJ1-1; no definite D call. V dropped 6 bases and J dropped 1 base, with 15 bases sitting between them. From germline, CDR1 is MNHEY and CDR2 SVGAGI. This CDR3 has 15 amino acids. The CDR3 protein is CASRTRSHTNTEAFF. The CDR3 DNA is TGTGCCAGCAGGACTAGGAGTCACACGAACACTGAAGCTTTCTTT.

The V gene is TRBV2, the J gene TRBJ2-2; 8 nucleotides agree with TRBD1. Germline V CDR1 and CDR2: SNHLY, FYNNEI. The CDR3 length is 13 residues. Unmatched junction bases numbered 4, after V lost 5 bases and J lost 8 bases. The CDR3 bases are TGTGCCAGCAGTTTGGACAGGGAGGGGGAGCTGTTTTTT. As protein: CASSLDREGELFF.

CDR3 protein: CASRGGSEQYF. CDR3 DNA sequence: TGTGCCAGCAGGGGGGGAAGCGAGCAGTACTTC. The genes are TRBV9 and TRBJ2-7, with D perhaps TRBD2 (6 bases). The CDR3 is 11 amino acids. Germline V gene data show CDR1 as SGDLS and CDR2 as YYNGEE. V was cut by 5 bases and J by 6 bases, with 9 bases left in between.